Following are 12 T cell receptor beta chains from one sample sequenced in a study of T cell clonality in common variable immunodeficiency. Data came from immunoSEQ multiplex PCR; TCRdb stores just in-frame clones and leaves some out. The sample holds about 35,000 clones, and no clone turns up only once. The sample taken for sequencing was peripheral blood mononuclear cells. These receptors came from a person aged 18 to 69 in good health.

This clone was seen ten or more times. The CDR3 end falls 3 residues outside the read, so it is completed with the germline J gene. The chain has TRBV6-4 and TRBJ1-5, with D uncertain. Germline V CDR1 and CDR2: MRHNA, SNTAGT. V shed 4 bases and J shed 2 bases, with 9 bases lying between them. The CDR3 has 14 amino acids. The CDR3 bases that were read are TGTGCCAGCAGTGCCTCCCCCGGCAATCAGCCC. Translating gives CASSASPGNQP. The CDR3 in full is CASSASPGNQPQHF.

The sample holds many counts of this clone. From the germline J gene comes the end of the CDR3, since the read stops 3 residues before it. V is TRBV30 and J is TRBJ1-1; D is perhaps TRBD1 (6 bases). V was clipped by 6 bases and J by 4 bases, with 21 bases between them. Germline V gene data show CDR1 as GTSNPN and CDR2 as SVGIG (reference sequence). There are 15 residues in the CDR3. The CDR3 bases that were read are TGTGCCTGCGGGACACCAACCCTTGGGAGCACTGAA. Its protein is CACGTPTLGSTE. The entire CDR3 reads CACGTPTLGSTEAFF.

Ten or more counts support this clone. With the read ending 3 residues before the CDR3 end, the germline J gene is used to fill in that end. This rearrangement joins TRBV12-3 or TRBV12-4 to TRBJ2-6; D not resolved. The CDR3 runs to 16 residues. The V end lost 0 bases, the J end lost 1 base, and 7 bases lay between the germline ends. The covered CDR3 bases are TGTGCCAGCAGTTTAGCGCGAAGATCTGGGGCCAACGTC. The encoded protein is CASSLARRSGANV. The CDR3 as a whole reads CASSLARRSGANVLTF.

This clone has at least ten counts. The CDR3 end falls 3 residues outside the read, so it is completed with the germline J gene. This sequence joins TRBV13 and TRBJ2-3; TRBD2 matches 8 bases. Trimming took 6 bases from V and 4 from J; bases not matched to a gene: 9. Germline CDR1 is PRHDT and CDR2 is FYEKMQ (reference sequence). CDR3 length: 15 amino acids. This CDR3 reads CASRRSGTSPDTQYF. The part of the CDR3 DNA that was read is TGTGCCAGCAGACGCTCCGGGACTAGTCCAGATACG.

This clone was seen at least ten times. The DNA ends 3 residues before the CDR3 does, and the rest of the CDR3 is filled in from the germline J gene. The J gene is TRBJ2-5, the V gene TRBV20-1; 10 bases line up with TRBD2. CDR1 is DFQATT, CDR2 SNEGSKA, per germline (reference sequence). Trimming cost V 8 bases and J 2 bases; bases outside gene matches: 11. This CDR3 contains 15 residues. CDR3 sequence: CSCIQAGGRQETQYF. The CDR3 DNA, read in part, is TGCAGTTGCATCCAAGCGGGAGGGAGACAAGAGACC.

There are many counts of this clone. The read comes to an end 3 residues before the CDR3 does, leaving the germline J gene to fill in the end. The chain is built from TRBV28 and TRBJ2-5, with 14 positions matching TRBD2. Germline values: CDR1 MDHEN, CDR2 SYDVKM. V shed 5 bases and J 7 bases; nucleotides not matched to a gene: 12. The CDR3 spans 17 residues. CDR3 loop: CASSPGLAGASGRTQYF. Partial CDR3 DNA: TGTGCCAGCAGTCCGGGACTAGCGGGAGCCTCGGGGAGGACC.

This clone was counted at least ten times. The CDR3 is cut off 3 residues early in the read; its end comes from the germline J gene. The V gene is TRBV20-1, the J gene TRBJ2-7; a possible D gene is TRBD2 (5 bases). CDR1 DFQATT and CDR2 SNEGSKA come from the germline V gene (reference sequence). The CDR3 spans 13 residues. The ends were cut back, 4 bases at V and 2 bases at J, with 12 bases in the middle. The CDR3 DNA, read in part, is TGCAGTGCTACCCCAGCGGAGGCCTACGAG. Protein sequence: CSATPAEAYE. The full CDR3 sequence reads CSATPAEAYEQYF.

This clone was counted ten times or more. The read terminates 3 residues before the CDR3 end, so the remaining end is supplied by the germline J gene. The gene calls are TRBV10-3 and TRBJ1-2, with 7 positions matching TRBD1. This CDR3 contains 14 residues. Looked up from germline, CDR1 is ENHRY and CDR2 is SYGVKD. Partial CDR3 DNA: TGTGCCATCAGTGAGGCGGGAAACAGGGGCGGC. It codes for CAISEAGNRGG. The complete CDR3 sequence is CAISEAGNRGGYTF.

This clone was seen many times. The DNA ends 3 residues before the CDR3 does, and the rest of the CDR3 is filled in from the germline J gene. This rearrangement joins TRBV10-3 to TRBJ1-5; D perhaps matches TRBD1 (6 bases). V lost 8 bases and J 0 bases, leaving 8 bases between the germline ends. Germline CDR1 ENHRY, CDR2 SYGVKD. The CDR3 is 13 amino acids. CDR3 amino acids: CAISGDSNQPQHF. The covered CDR3 bases are TGTGCCATCTCAGGGGATAGCAATCAGCCC.

Many counts were recorded for this clone. Read data end 3 residues before the CDR3 end; the end is taken from the germline J gene. This rearrangement joins TRBV4-1 to TRBJ1-1; no definite D call. This CDR3 contains 14 residues. CDR1 and CDR2 from the germline V gene are MGHRA and YSYEKL. The CDR3 DNA, read in part, is TGCGCCAGCAGCCAAGATTATGAGGTGAAGGAA. This codes for CASSQDYEVKE. The entire CDR3 protein reads CASSQDYEVKEAFF.

In this sample, this clone turned up many times. The CDR3 is cut off 3 residues early in the read; its end comes from the germline J gene. This chain connects TRBV19 to TRBJ1-3; maybe TRBD1 (5 bases). The CDR3 sequence is 15 residues long. Germline values: CDR1 LNHDA, CDR2 SQIVND (reference sequence). The ends were cut back, 5 bases at V and 1 base at J, with 12 bases in the middle. The CDR3 DNA, read in part, is TGTGCCAGTAGTGCCTCGGGGGGGTCTGGAAACACC. This codes for CASSASGGSGNT. The CDR3, in full, reads CASSASGGSGNTIYF. The full variable domain, its missing parts supplied by reference TRBV19 and TRBJ1-3, is DGGITQSPKYLFRKEGQNVTLSCEQNLNHDAMYWYRQDPGQGLRLIYYSQIVNDFQKGDIAEGYSVSREKKESFPLTVTSAQKNPTAFYLCASSASGGSGNTIYFGEGSWLTVV.

This clone showed up many times. Read data end 3 residues before the CDR3 end; the end is taken from the germline J gene. V usage is TRBV20-1 and J usage is TRBJ2-5; TRBD2 might be the D (6 bases). With 4 bases removed from V and 5 bases from J, the gap between germline ends came to 20 bases. In germline, CDR1 is DFQATT, CDR2 SNEGSKA (reference sequence). The CDR3 has 15 residues. Partial CDR3 DNA: TGCAGTGCTACGACAGTAAACCAAGGAGGGGAGACC. This sequence encodes CSATTVNQGGET. The whole CDR3 protein is CSATTVNQGGETQYF.